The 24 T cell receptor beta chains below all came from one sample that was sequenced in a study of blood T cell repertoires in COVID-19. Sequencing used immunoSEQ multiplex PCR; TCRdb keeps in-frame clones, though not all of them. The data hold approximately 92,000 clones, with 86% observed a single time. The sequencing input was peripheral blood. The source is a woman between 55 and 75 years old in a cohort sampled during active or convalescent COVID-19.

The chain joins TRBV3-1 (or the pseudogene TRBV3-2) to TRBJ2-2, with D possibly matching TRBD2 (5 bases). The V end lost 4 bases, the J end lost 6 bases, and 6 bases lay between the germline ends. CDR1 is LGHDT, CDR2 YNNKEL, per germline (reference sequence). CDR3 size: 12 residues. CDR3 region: CASSLASGELFF. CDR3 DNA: TGTGCCAGCAGCCTAGCGTCCGGGGAGCTGTTTTTT.

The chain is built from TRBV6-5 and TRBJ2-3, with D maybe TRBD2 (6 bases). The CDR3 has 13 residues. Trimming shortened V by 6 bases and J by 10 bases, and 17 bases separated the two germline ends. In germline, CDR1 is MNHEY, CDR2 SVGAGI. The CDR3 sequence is CASSRSGGRPQYF. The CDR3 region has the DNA TGTGCCAGCAGCCGCTCCGGGGGTAGGCCGCAGTATTTT.

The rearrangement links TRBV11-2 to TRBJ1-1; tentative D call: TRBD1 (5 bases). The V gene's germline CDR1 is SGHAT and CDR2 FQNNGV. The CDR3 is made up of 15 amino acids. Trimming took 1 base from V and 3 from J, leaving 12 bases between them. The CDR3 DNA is TGTGCCAGCAGCTTAGCGGGGGAGTGGGACACTGAAGCTTTCTTT. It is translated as CASSLAGEWDTEAFF.

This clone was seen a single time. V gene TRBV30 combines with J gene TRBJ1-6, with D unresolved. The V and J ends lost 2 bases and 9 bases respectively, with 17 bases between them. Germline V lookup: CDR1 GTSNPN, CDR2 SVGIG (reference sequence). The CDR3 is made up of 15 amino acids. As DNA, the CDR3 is TGTGCCTGGAGTCCGAAGGCGGGGTCTCGTTCACCCCTCCACTTT. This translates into CAWSPKAGSRSPLHF.

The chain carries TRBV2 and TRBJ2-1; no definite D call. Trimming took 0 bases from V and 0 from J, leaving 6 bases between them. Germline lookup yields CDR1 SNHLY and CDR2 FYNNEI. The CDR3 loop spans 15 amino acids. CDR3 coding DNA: TGTGCCAGCAGTGAAGCGTACAGCTCCTACAATGAGCAGTTCTTC. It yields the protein CASSEAYSSYNEQFF.

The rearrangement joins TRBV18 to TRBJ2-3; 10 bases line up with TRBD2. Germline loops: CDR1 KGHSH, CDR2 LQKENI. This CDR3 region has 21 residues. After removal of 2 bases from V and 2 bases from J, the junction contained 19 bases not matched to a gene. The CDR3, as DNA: TGTGCCAGCTCACCAATGATGACTAGCGGGCGTATTGGGGGTAACACAGATACGCAGTATTTT. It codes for CASSPMMTSGRIGGNTDTQYF.

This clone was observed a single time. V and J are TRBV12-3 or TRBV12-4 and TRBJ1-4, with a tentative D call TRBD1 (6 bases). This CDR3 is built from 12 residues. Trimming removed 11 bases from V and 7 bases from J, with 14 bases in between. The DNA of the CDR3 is TGTGCCTCACAGGGTTTGGGTGAAAAACTGTTTTTT. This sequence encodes CASQGLGEKLFF.

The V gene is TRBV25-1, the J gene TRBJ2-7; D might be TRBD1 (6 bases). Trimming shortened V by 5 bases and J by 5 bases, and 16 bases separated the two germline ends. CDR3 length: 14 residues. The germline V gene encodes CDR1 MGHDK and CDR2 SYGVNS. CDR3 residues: CASSPQGFSHEQYF. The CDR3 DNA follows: TGTGCCAGCAGTCCGCAGGGGTTTAGCCACGAGCAGTACTTC.

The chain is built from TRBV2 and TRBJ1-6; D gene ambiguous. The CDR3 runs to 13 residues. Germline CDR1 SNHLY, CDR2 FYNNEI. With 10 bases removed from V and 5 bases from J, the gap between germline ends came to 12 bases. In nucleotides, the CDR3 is TGTGCCAACAAACTATCTGATAATTCACCCCTCCACTTT. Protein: CANKLSDNSPLHF.

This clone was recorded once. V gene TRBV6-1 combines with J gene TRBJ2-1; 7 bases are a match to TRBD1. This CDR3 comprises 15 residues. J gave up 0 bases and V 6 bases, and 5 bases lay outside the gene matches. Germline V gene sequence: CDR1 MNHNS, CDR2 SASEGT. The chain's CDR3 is CASSLGQRSYNEQFF. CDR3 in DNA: TGTGCCAGCAGCCTGGGACAGCGCTCCTACAATGAGCAGTTCTTC.

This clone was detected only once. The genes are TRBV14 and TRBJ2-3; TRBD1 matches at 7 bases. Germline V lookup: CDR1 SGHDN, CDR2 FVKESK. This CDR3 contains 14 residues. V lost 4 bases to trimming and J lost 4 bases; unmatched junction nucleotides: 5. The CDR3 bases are TGTGCCAGCAGCCCCGGGCAGGGGGCAGATACGCAGTATTTT. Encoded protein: CASSPGQGADTQYF.

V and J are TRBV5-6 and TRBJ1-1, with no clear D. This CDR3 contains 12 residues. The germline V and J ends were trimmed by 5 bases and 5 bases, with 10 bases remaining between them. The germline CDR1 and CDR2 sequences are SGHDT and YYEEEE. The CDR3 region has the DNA TGTGCCAGCAGTTTGCAGAGGACTGAAGCTTTCTTT. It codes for CASSLQRTEAFF.

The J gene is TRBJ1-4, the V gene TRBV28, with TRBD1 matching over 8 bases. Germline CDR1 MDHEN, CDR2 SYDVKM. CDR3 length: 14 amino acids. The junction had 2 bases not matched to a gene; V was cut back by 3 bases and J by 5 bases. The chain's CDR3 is CASSFQGANEKLFF. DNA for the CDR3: TGTGCCAGCAGTTTTCAGGGGGCGAATGAAAAACTGTTTTTT.

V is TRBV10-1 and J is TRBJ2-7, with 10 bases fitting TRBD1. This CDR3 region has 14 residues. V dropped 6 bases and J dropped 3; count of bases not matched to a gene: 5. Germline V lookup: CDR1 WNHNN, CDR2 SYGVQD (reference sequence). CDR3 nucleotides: TGCGCCAGCAGGCCCGGGACAGGGGACTACGAGCAGTACTTC. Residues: CASRPGTGDYEQYF.

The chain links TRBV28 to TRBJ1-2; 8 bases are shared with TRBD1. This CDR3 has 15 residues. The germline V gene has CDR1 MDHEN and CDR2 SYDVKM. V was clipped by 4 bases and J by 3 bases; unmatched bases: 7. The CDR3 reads CASSYRDRRHYGYTF. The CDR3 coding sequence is TGTGCCAGCAGTTACCGGGACAGGAGACACTATGGCTACACCTTC.

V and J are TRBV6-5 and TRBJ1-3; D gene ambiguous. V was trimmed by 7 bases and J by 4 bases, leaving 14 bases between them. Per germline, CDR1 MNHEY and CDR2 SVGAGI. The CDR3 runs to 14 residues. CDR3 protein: CASTLGGEGNTIYF. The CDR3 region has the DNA TGTGCCAGCACCCTCGGCGGAGAAGGAAACACCATATATTTT.

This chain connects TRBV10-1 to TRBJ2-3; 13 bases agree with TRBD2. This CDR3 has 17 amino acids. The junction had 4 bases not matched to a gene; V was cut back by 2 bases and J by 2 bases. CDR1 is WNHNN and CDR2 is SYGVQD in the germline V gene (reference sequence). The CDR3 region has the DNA TGCGCCAGCAGTGAGGAGGGACTAGCGGGAATCACAGATACGCAGTATTTT. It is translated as CASSEEGLAGITDTQYF.

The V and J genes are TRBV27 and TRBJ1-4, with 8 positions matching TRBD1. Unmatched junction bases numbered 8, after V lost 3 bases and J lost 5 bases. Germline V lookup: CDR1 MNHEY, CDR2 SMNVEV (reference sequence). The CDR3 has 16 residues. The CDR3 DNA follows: TGTGCCAGCAGTTTCGCATGGGACAGGACAAATGAAAAACTGTTTTTT. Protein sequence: CASSFAWDRTNEKLFF.

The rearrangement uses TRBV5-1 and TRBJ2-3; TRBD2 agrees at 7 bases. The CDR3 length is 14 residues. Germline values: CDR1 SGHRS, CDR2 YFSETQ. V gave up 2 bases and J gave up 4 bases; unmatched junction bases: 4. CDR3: CASSFQGRADTQYF. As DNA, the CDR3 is TGCGCCAGCAGCTTCCAAGGGAGGGCAGATACGCAGTATTTT.

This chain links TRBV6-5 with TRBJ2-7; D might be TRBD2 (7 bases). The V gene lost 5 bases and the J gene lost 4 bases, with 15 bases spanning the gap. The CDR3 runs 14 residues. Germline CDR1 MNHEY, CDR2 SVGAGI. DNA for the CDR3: TGTGCCAGCAGTCCCGTGGGGGGGCTATACGAGCAGTACTTC. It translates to CASSPVGGLYEQYF.

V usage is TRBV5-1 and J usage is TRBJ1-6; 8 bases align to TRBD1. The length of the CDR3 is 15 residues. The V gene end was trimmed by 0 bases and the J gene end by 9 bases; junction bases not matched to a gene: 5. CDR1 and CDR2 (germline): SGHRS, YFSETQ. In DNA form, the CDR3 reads TGCGCCAGCAGCTTGGAAGGGACAGGTGCTTCACCCCTCCACTTT. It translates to CASSLEGTGASPLHF.

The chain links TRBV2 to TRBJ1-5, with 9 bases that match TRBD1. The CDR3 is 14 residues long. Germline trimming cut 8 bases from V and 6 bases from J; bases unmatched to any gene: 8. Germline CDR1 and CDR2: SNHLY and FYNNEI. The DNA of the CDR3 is TGTGCCAGCGGGGGACAGGGCGGCGGTCAGCCCCAGCATTTT. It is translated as CASGGQGGGQPQHF.

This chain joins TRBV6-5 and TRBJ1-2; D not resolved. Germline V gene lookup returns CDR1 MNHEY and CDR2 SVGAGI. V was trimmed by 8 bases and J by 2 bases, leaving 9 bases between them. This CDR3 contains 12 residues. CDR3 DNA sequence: TGTGCCAGCTTAGGGAGGAACTATGGCTACACCTTC. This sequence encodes CASLGRNYGYTF.

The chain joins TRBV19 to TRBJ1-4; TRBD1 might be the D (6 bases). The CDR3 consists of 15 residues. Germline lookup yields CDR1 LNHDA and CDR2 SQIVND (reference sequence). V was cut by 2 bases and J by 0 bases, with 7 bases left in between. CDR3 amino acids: CASSINRATNEKLFF. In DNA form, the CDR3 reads TGTGCCAGTAGTATAAACAGGGCAACTAATGAAAAACTGTTTTTT.